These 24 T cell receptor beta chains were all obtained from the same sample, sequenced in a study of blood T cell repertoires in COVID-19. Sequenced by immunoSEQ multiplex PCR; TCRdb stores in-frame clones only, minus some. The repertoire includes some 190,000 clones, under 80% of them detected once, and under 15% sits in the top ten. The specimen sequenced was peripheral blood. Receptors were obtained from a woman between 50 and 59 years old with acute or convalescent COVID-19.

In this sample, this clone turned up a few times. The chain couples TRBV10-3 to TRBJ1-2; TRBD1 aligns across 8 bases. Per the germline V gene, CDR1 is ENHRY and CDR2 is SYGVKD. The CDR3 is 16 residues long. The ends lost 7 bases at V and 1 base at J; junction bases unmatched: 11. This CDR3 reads CAINPEQGAGNYGYTF. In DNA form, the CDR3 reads TGTGCCATCAATCCGGAGCAGGGGGCTGGTAACTATGGCTACACCTTC.

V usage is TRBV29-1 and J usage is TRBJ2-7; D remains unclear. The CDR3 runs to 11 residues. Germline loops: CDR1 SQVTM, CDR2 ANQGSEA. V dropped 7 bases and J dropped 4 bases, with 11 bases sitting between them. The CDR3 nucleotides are TGCAGCGCGTTTCTCGAGTACGAGCAGTACTTC. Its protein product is CSAFLEYEQYF.

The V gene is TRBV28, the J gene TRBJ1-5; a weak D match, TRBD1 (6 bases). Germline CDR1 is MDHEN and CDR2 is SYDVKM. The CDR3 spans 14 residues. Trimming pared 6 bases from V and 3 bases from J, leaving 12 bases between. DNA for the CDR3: TGTGCCAGCAGCCTAGACAGGAACAATCAGCCCCAGCATTTT. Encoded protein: CASSLDRNNQPQHF.

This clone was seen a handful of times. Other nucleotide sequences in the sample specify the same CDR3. CDR3 sequence reads: CASSDGTGSSPLHF. In nucleotides, the CDR3 is TGCGCCAGCAGCGACGGGACAGGGAGTTCACCCCTCCACTTT. The chain couples TRBV5-1 to TRBJ1-6; 9 nucleotides agree with TRBD1. V gave up 4 bases and J gave up 9 bases; unmatched junction bases: 5. The CDR3 length is 14 residues. CDR1 and CDR2 (germline): SGHRS, YFSETQ.

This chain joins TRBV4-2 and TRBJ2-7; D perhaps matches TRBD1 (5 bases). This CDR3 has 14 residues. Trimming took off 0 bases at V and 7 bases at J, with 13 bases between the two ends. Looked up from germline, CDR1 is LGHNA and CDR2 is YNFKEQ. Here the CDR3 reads CASSQDPNRGEQYF. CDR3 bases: TGTGCCAGCAGCCAAGATCCAAATAGGGGAGAGCAGTACTTC.

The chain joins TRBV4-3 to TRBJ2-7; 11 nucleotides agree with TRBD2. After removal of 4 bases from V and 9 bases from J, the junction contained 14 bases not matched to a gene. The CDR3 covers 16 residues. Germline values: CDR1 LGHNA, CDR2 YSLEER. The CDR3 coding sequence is TGCGCCAGCAGCCTTAATACCGGGACTAGCGGTACGAGGCAGTACTTC. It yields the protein CASSLNTGTSGTRQYF.

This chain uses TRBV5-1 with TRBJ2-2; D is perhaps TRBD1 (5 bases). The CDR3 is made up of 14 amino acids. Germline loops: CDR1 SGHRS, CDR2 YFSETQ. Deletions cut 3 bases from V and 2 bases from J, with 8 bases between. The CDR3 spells CASSYGANTGELFF. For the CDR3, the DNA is TGCGCCAGCAGCTATGGGGCTAACACCGGGGAGCTGTTTTTT.

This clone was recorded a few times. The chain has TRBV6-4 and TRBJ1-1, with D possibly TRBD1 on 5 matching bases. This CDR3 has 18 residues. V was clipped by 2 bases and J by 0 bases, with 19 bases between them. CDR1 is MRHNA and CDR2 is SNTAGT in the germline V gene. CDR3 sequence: CASSDTRGGRVMNTEAFF. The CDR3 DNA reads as TGTGCCAGCAGTGACACGAGGGGAGGGCGAGTCATGAACACTGAAGCTTTCTTT.

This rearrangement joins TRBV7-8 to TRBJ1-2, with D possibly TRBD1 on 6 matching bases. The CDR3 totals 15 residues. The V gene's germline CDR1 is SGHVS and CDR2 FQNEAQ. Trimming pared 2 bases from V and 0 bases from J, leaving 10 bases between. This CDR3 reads CASSLQGSPNYGYTF. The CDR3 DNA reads TGTGCCAGCAGCTTACAGGGGTCACCTAACTATGGCTACACCTTC.

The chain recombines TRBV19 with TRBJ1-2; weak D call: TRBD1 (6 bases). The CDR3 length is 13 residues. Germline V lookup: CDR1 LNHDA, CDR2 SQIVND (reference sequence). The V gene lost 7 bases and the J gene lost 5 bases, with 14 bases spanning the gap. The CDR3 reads CASKPGVGYGYTF. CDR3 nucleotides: TGTGCCAGTAAGCCAGGGGTAGGGTATGGCTACACCTTC. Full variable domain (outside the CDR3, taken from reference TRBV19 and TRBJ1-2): DGGITQSPKYLFRKEGQNVTLSCEQNLNHDAMYWYRQDPGQGLRLIYYSQIVNDFQKGDIAEGYSVSREKKESFPLTVTSAQKNPTAFYLCASKPGVGYGYTFGSGTRLTVV.

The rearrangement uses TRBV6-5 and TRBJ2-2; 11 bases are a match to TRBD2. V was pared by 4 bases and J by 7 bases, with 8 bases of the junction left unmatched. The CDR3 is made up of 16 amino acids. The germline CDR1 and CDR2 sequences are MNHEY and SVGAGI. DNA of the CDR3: TGTGCCAGCAGTTCCACTAGCGGGAGACTCTTCGGGGAGCTGTTTTTT. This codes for CASSSTSGRLFGELFF.

The CDR3, as DNA: TGTGCCAGCAGCTTACAGGGGGCGGGCTATCAGTTCTTC. It is translated as CASSLQGAGYQFF. This chain connects TRBV7-2 to TRBJ2-1; TRBD1 matches at 8 bases. Germline trimming cut 2 bases from V and 13 bases from J; bases unmatched to any gene: 7. The CDR3 has 13 residues. Germline-derived CDR1 and CDR2 are SGHTA and FQGNSA.

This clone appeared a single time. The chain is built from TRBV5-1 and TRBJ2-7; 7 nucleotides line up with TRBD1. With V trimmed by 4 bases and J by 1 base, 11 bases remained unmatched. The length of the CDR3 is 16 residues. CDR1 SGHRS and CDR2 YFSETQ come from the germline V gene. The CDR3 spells CASSPYPGQRSYEQYF. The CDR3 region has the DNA TGCGCCAGCAGCCCCTACCCGGGACAGAGATCCTACGAGCAGTACTTC.

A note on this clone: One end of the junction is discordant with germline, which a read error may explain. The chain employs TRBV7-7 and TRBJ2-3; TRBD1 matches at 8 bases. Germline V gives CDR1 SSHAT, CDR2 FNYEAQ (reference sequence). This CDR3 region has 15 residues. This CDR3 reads CASSRSRDRTDTQYF. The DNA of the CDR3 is TGTGCTAGCAGTCGAAGCCGGGACAGGACAGATACGCAGTATTTT.

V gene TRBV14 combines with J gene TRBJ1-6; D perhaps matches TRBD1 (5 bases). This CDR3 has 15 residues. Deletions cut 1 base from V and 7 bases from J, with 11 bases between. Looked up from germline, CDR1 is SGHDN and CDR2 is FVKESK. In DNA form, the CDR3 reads TGTGCCAGCAGCCAAGGGCAGGGCGGCAATTCACCCCTCCACTTT. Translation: CASSQGQGGNSPLHF. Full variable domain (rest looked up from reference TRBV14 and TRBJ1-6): EAGVTQFPSHSVIEKGQTVTLRCDPISGHDNLYWYRRVMGKEIKFLLHFVKESKQDESGMPNNRFLAERTGGTYSTLKVQPAELEDSGVYFCASSQGQGGNSPLHFGNGTRLTVT.

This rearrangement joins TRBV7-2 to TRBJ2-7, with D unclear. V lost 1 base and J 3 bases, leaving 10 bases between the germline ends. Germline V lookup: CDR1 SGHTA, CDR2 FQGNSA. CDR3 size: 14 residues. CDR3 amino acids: CASSLEYSGYEQYF. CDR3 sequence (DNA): TGTGCCAGCAGCTTAGAGTACAGTGGCTACGAGCAGTACTTC.

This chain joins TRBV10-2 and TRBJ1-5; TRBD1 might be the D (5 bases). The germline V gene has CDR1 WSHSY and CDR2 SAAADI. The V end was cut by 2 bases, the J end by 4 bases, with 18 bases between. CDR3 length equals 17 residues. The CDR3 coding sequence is TGCGCCAGCAGTGAGCCAAGTACCGGGACTCGAAATCAGCCCCAGCATTTT. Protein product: CASSEPSTGTRNQPQHF.

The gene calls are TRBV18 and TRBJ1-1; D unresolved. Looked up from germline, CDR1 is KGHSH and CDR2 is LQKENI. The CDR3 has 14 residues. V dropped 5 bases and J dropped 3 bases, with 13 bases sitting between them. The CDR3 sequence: CASSIVETDTEAFF. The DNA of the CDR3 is TGTGCCAGCTCAATAGTGGAGACGGACACTGAAGCTTTCTTT.

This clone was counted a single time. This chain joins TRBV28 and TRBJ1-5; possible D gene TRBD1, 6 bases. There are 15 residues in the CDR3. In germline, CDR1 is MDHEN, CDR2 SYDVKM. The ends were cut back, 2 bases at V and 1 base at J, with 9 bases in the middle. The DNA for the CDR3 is TGTGCCAGCAGTTTAGCGGGGGCCAGCAATCAGCCCCAGCATTTT. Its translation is CASSLAGASNQPQHF. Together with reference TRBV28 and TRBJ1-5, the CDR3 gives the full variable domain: DVKVTQSSRYLVKRTGEKVFLECVQDMDHENMFWYRQDPGLGLRLIYFSYDVKMKEKGDIPEGYSVSREKKERFSLILESASTNQTSMYLCASSLAGASNQPQHFGDGTRLSIL.

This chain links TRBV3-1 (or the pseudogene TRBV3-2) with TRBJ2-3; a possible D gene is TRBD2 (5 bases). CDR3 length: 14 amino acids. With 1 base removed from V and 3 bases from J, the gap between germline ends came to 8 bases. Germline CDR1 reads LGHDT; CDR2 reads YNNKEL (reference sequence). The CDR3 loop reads CASSQGGLTDTQYF. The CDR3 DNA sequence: TGTGCCAGCAGCCAAGGAGGGTTAACAGATACGCAGTATTTT.

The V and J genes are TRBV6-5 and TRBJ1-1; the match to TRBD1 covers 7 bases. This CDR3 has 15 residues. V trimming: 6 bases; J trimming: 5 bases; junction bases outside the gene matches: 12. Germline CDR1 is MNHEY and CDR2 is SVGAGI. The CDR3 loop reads CASRGNRGTGTEAFF. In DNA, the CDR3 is TGTGCCAGCAGGGGGAACAGGGGCACGGGAACTGAAGCTTTCTTT.

CDR3 region: CASRGDREGSPLHF. In DNA, the CDR3 is TGTGCCAGCAGGGGGGACAGGGAGGGCTCACCCCTCCACTTT. The chain combines TRBV2 with TRBJ1-6; 9 bases are shared with TRBD1. The CDR3 is made up of 14 amino acids. The ends lost 6 bases at V and 10 bases at J; junction bases unmatched: 7. CDR1 SNHLY and CDR2 FYNNEI come from the germline V gene.

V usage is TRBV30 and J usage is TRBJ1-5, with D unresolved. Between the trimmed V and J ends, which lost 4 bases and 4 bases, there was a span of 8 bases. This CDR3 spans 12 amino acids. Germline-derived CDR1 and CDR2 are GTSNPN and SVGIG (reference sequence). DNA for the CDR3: TGTGCCTGGAAGGTCGGGAATCAGCCCCAGCATTTT. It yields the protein CAWKVGNQPQHF.

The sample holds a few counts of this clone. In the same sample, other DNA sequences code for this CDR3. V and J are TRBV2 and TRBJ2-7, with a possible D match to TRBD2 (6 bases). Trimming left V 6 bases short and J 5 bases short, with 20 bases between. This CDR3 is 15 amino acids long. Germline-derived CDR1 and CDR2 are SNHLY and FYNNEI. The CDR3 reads CASRGGWGGRDEQYF. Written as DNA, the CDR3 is TGTGCCAGCAGGGGGGGTTGGGGCGGGCGGGACGAGCAGTACTTC.